The T cell receptor (beta chain) under discussion was sequenced for a study of T cells in Graves' hyperthyroidism and ophthalmopathy. About the research overall: Upon initial diagnosis and before any treatment, peripheral blood was collected.

Diagnoses were established using clinical symptoms, serum thyroxine and TRAb, thyroid ultrasound and orbital computed tomography. Regions amplified from RNA transcripts were the TCR beta CDR3 regions. HTBI primers were used for first-round RT-PCR of the TCR CDR3. MiXCR, run by TCRdb on the multiplex PCR reads, gives a single entry per CDR3 protein. The data hold 300,000 to 350,000 distinct CDR3 sequences, with around 14% observed a single time. The ends were cut back, 3 bases at V and 0 bases at J, with 5 bases in the middle. The CDR3 is made up of 14 amino acids. Study findings and constraints: Among clonotypes expanded in thyroid above 0.001, most were also found in blood.

There are a few counts of this clonotype. Its cognate antigen is unknown. The chain uses TRBV12-3 or TRBV12-4 and TRBJ2-2; unclear D gene. The receptor comes from a woman in her 30s with Graves' hyperthyroidism. Sample: blood. CDR3 amino acids: CASSLQANTGELFF. The DNA for the CDR3 is TGTGCCAGCAGTTTGCAGGCGAACACCGGGGAGCTGTTTTTT.